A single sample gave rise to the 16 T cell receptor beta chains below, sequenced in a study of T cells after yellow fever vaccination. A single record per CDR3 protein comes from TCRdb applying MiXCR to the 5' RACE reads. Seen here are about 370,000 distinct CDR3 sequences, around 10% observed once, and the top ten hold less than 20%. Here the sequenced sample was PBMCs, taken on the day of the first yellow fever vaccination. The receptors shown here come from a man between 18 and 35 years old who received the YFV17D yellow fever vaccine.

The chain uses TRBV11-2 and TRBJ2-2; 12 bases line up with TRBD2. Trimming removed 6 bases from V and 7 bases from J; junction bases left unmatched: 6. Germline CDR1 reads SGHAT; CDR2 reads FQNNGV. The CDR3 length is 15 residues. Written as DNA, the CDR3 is TGTGCCAGCAGAGCTCTAGCGGGGGGGCGCGGGGAGCTGTTTTTT. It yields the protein CASRALAGGRGELFF.

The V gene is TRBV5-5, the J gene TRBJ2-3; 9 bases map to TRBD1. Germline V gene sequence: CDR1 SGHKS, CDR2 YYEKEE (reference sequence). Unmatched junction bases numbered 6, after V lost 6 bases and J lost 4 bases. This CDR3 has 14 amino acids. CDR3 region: CASIQGAIADTQYF. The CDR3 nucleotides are TGTGCCAGCATACAGGGGGCAATTGCAGATACGCAGTATTTT.

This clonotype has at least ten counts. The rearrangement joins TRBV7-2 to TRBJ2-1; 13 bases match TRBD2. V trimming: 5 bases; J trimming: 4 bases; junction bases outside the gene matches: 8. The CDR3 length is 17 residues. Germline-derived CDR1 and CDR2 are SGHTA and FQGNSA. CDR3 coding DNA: TGTGCCAGCAGCCTGAATCCGACTAGCGGGGGGTACAATGAGCAGTTCTTC. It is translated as CASSLNPTSGGYNEQFF.

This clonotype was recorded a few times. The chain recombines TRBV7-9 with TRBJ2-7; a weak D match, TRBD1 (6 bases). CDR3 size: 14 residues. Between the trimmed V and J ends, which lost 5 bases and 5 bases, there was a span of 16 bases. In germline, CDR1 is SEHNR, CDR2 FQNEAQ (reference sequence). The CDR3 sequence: CASSQGTAVHEQYF. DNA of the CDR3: TGTGCCAGCAGCCAGGGGACGGCGGTCCACGAGCAGTACTTC. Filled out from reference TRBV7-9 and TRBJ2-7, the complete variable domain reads DTGVSQNPRHKITKRGQNVTFRCDPISEHNRLYWYRQTLGQGPEFLTYFQNEAQLEKSRLLSDRFSAERPKGSFSTLEIQRTEQGDSAMYLCASSQGTAVHEQYFGPGTRLTVT.

CDR3: CAPRGRGYEKLFF. CDR3 sequence (DNA): TGTGCCCCCCGGGGCCGAGGGTATGAAAAACTGTTTTTT. This rearrangement joins TRBV21-1 to TRBJ1-4; the table's D call, TRBD1, was not checked against the DNA. TRBV21-1 is flagged as a pseudogene. There are 13 residues in the CDR3.

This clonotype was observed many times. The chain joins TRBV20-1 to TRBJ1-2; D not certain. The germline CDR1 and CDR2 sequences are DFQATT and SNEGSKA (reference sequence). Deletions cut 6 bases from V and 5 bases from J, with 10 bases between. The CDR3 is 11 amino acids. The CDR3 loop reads CSALSEYGYTF. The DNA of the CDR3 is TGCAGTGCCTTGAGCGAGTATGGCTACACCTTC.

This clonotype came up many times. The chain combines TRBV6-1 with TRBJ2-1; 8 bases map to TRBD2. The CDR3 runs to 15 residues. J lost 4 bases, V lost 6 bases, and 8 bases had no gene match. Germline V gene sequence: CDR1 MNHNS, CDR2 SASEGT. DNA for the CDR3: TGTGCCAGCAGCTCAGTAGCGGGGCGATACAATGAGCAGTTCTTC. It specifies CASSSVAGRYNEQFF.

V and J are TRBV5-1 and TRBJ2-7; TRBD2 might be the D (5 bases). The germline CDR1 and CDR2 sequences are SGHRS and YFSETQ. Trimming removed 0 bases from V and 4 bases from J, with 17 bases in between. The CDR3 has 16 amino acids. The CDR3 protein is CASSLAAPGGEYEQYF. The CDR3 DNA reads TGCGCCAGCAGCTTGGCCGCACCCGGAGGCGAATACGAGCAGTACTTC.

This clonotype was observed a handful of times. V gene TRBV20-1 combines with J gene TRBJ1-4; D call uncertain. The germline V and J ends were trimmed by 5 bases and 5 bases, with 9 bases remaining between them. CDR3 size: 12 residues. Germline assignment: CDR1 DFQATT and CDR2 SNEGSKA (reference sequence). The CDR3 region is CSAPRGNEKLFF. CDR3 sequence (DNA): TGCAGTGCTCCCCGAGGGAATGAAAAACTGTTTTTT.

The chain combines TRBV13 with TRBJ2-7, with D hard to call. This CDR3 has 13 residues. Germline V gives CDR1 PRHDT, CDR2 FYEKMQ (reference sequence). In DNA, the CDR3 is TGTGCCATCAGCCCCGGGCTCCCCTACGAGCAGTACGTC. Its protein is CAISPGLPYEQYV.

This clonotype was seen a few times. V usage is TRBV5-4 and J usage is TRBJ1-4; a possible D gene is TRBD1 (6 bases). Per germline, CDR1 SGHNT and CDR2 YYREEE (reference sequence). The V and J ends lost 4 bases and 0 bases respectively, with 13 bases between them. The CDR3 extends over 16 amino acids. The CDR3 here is CASSPGQGTTNEKLFF. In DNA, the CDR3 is TGTGCCAGCAGCCCTGGGCAGGGGACAACTAATGAAAAACTGTTTTTT.

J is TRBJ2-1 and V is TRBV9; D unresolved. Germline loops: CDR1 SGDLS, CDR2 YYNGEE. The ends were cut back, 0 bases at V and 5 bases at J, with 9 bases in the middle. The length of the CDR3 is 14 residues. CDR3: CASSVEGRNNEQFF. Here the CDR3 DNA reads TGTGCCAGCAGCGTAGAGGGCAGAAACAATGAGCAGTTCTTC.

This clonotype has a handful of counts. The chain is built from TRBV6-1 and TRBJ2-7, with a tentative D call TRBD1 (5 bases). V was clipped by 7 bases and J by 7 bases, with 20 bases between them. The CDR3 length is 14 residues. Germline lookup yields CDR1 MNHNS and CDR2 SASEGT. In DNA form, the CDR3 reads TGTGCCAGCACCGTGTTCAAGGGGCCAGGGGAGCAGTACTTC. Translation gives CASTVFKGPGEQYF.

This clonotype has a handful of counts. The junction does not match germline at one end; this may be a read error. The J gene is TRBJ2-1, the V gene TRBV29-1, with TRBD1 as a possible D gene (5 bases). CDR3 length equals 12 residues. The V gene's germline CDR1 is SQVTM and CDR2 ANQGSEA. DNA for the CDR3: TGCAGCGTGACAGCCTCCAACAATGAGCAGTTCTTC. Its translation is CSVTASNNEQFF.

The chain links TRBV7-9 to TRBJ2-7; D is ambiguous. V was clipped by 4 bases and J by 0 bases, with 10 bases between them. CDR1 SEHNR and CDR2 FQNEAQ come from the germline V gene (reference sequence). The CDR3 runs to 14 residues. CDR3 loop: CASSSRTGSYEQYF. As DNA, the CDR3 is TGTGCCAGCAGCTCACGGACGGGCTCCTACGAGCAGTACTTC. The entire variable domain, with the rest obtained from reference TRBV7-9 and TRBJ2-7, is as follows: DTGVSQNPRHKITKRGQNVTFRCDPISEHNRLYWYRQTLGQGPEFLTYFQNEAQLEKSRLLSDRFSAERPKGSFSTLEIQRTEQGDSAMYLCASSSRTGSYEQYFGPGTRLTVT.

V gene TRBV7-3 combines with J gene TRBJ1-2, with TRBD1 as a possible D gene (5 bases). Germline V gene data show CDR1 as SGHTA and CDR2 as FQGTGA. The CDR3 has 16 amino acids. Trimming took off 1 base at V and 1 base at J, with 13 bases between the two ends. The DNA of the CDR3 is TGTGCCAGCAGCTTAATGGCAGGGCCCAATAACTATGGCTACACCTTC. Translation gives CASSLMAGPNNYGYTF.